Presented here are 17 T cell receptor beta chains from one specimen sequenced in a study of CD8 T cells in ankylosing spondylitis (dated by TCRdb to 2016 to 2017). Broad study findings and their caveats: A TCR beta motif of about 8 highly homologous amino acid variants appeared characteristic of blood from ankylosing spondylitis patients.

Library preparation employed 5' RACE. Sequenced on an Illumina HiSeq 2500. TCRdb reworked the public reads: Q25 trimming with fastp, MiXCR clone assembly, productive beta chains retained. For every CDR3 protein sequence, its rows merge into one entry that carries the most common genes and DNA. The sample contains about 210,000 distinct CDR3 sequences, about 7% of them found a single time. 14% of the sample is in the top ten clones. What these receptors recognize is not known. Sequencing was done on a sample of blood, either unsorted or a sorted T cell fraction (not recorded which). Source of these receptors: a male donor with ankylosing spondylitis.

This clonotype was observed a handful of times. The rearrangement links TRBV4-3 to TRBJ2-1, with 8 bases matching TRBD1. This CDR3 has 14 residues. J lost 10 bases, V lost 4 bases, and 9 bases had no gene match. CDR1 is LGHNA, CDR2 YSLEER, per germline. DNA for the CDR3: TGCGCCAGCAGCCGCCTGACAGGGGTAGGGGAGCAGTTCTTC. Translation gives CASSRLTGVGEQFF.

In its sample, this clonotype was seen many times. The rearrangement uses TRBV20-1 and TRBJ2-7; 7 bases fit TRBD2. The CDR3 extends over 14 amino acids. The germline V gene encodes CDR1 DFQATT and CDR2 SNEGSKA (reference sequence). Trimming removed 5 bases from V and 4 bases from J; junction bases left unmatched: 11. CDR3: CSAPPSGRAYEQYF. Here the CDR3 DNA reads TGCAGTGCTCCACCCTCAGGGAGGGCTTACGAGCAGTACTTC.

This clonotype was counted a few times. This chain uses TRBV23-1 with TRBJ2-2, with 7 bases matching TRBD1. TRBV23-1 is sorted into the ORF group, with uncertain function. V gave up 0 bases and J gave up 7 bases; unmatched junction bases: 2. This CDR3 has 14 amino acids. CDR3 in DNA: TGCGCCAGCAGTCAATCCCGGACAGGCGGGGAGCTGTTTTTT. This translates into CASSQSRTGGELFF.

Ten or more counts support this clonotype. V and J are TRBV6-5 and TRBJ2-2; D might be TRBD1 or TRBD2, each matching 5 bases. Germline lookup yields CDR1 MNHEY and CDR2 SVGAGI. V was cut by 5 bases and J by 0 bases, with 22 bases left in between. The CDR3 contains 19 residues. The CDR3 coding sequence is TGTGCCAGCAGTACATTCCGGGACGAGGATCCTTCGAACACCGGGGAGCTGTTTTTT. It is translated as CASSTFRDEDPSNTGELFF.

This sequence joins TRBV9 and TRBJ2-7; D is ambiguous. The CDR3 covers 12 residues. Germline V gene lookup returns CDR1 SGDLS and CDR2 YYNGEE. Trimming stripped 0 bases from V and 7 bases from J, with 8 bases between. CDR3 nucleotide sequence: TGTGCCAGCAGCGTAGGTGGTGGGGAGCAGTACTTC. Its protein is CASSVGGGEQYF. The whole variable domain, filled in from reference TRBV9 and TRBJ2-7, reads DSGVTQTPKHLITATGQRVTLRCSPRSGDLSVYWYQQSLDQGLQFLIQYYNGEERAKGNILERFSAQQFPDLHSELNLSSLELGDSALYFCASSVGGGEQYFGPGTRLTVT.

At least ten counts were recorded for this clonotype. The chain employs TRBV9 and TRBJ1-1; D is unclear. Germline CDR1 and CDR2: SGDLS and YYNGEE. V was trimmed by 0 bases and J by 8 bases, leaving 11 bases between them. The CDR3 totals 13 residues. Here the CDR3 reads CASSVGVIGEAFF. In nucleotides, the CDR3 is TGTGCCAGCAGCGTAGGGGTCATAGGGGAAGCTTTCTTT.

Many counts were recorded for this clonotype. V is TRBV29-1 and J is TRBJ2-1; TRBD2 matches at 9 bases. The CDR3 has 15 residues. After removal of 2 bases from V and 5 bases from J, the junction contained 7 bases not matched to a gene. Per germline, CDR1 SQVTM and CDR2 ANQGSEA. CDR3 loop: CSVEPGLATDNEQFF. Written as DNA, the CDR3 is TGCAGCGTTGAACCAGGACTAGCGACAGACAATGAGCAGTTCTTC.

This clonotype was detected ten times or more. The chain links TRBV27 to TRBJ1-1, with no clear D. From germline, CDR1 is MNHEY and CDR2 SMNVEV (reference sequence). CDR3 length: 15 residues. Trimming stripped 2 bases from V and 2 bases from J, with 12 bases between. The CDR3 DNA sequence: TGTGCCAGCAGTTTAACGGCAGGCCCAAACACTGAAGCTTTCTTT. Amino acid sequence: CASSLTAGPNTEAFF.

The rearrangement joins TRBV4-1 to TRBJ2-3; D possibly corresponds to TRBD1 (5 bases). The CDR3 spans 14 residues. Germline-derived CDR1 and CDR2 are MGHRA and YSYEKL. Trimming left V 3 bases short and J 5 bases short, with 12 bases between. Written as DNA, the CDR3 is TGCGCCAGCAGCCACCTTGACAGTCAAGATACGCAGTATTTT. Translating it yields CASSHLDSQDTQYF.

This clonotype was recorded many times. The chain employs TRBV6-2 or TRBV6-3 and TRBJ1-2, with D unclear. The length of the CDR3 is 13 residues. Germline CDR1 and CDR2: MNHEY and SVGEGT. Trimming removed 0 bases from V and 5 bases from J, with 7 bases in between. CDR3 in amino acids: CASSYSIVYGYTF. DNA for the CDR3: TGTGCCAGCAGTTACTCCATTGTTTATGGCTACACCTTC.

This clonotype was observed many times. The chain links TRBV28 to TRBJ2-7, with D possibly being TRBD2 (5 bases). Per the germline V gene, CDR1 is MDHEN and CDR2 is SYDVKM. The length of the CDR3 is 14 residues. Between the trimmed V and J ends, which lost 4 bases and 5 bases, there was a span of 15 bases. For the CDR3, the DNA is TGTGCCAGCAGTTCGCGGGCAGGCCTGAACGAGCAGTACTTC. This translates into CASSSRAGLNEQYF. Based on the CDR3 plus reference TRBV28 and TRBJ2-7, the full variable domain is DVKVTQSSRYLVKRTGEKVFLECVQDMDHENMFWYRQDPGLGLRLIYFSYDVKMKEKGDIPEGYSVSREKKERFSLILESASTNQTSMYLCASSSRAGLNEQYFGPGTRLTVT.

This clonotype was counted ten times or more. J is TRBJ2-2 and V is TRBV27; D is ambiguous. Germline V gene sequence: CDR1 MNHEY, CDR2 SMNVEV (reference sequence). The CDR3 contains 13 residues. Trimming shortened V by 6 bases and J by 3 bases, and 8 bases separated the two germline ends. As DNA, the CDR3 is TGTGCCAGCAGCCCACGGGACACCGGGGAGCTGTTTTTT. It is translated as CASSPRDTGELFF.

This clonotype appeared a few times. The V gene is TRBV29-1, the J gene TRBJ2-7; 10 bases match TRBD1. V trimming: 6 bases; J trimming: 2 bases; junction bases outside the gene matches: 7. Germline CDR1 reads SQVTM; CDR2 reads ANQGSEA. CDR3 size: 14 residues. CDR3 loop: CSVVPGQGAYEQYF. The CDR3 DNA reads as TGCAGCGTCGTTCCTGGACAGGGGGCCTACGAGCAGTACTTC.

This clonotype was seen ten or more times. The chain carries TRBV4-3 and TRBJ1-1; no definite D call. CDR1 and CDR2 from the germline V gene are LGHNA and YSLEER. V was pared by 3 bases and J by 1 base, with 9 bases between. CDR3 length equals 14 residues. The CDR3, as DNA: TGCGCCAGCAGCCATACGACGGCGAACACTGAAGCTTTCTTT. It specifies CASSHTTANTEAFF.

This clonotype was recorded at least ten times. V usage is TRBV6-1 and J usage is TRBJ2-3; D is unclear. The CDR3 covers 15 residues. In germline, CDR1 is MNHNS, CDR2 SASEGT. The V gene lost 6 bases and the J gene lost 2 bases, with 15 bases spanning the gap. This chain's CDR3 is CASRPREGYTDTQYF. The CDR3 bases are TGTGCCAGCAGACCAAGGGAAGGGTACACAGATACGCAGTATTTT.

This clonotype was detected only a few times. The chain has TRBV27 and TRBJ2-1; 13 bases align to TRBD2. Germline V CDR1 and CDR2: MNHEY, SMNVEV (reference sequence). J lost 0 bases, V lost 6 bases, and 8 bases had no gene match. The CDR3 spans 18 residues. CDR3 amino acids: CASSPGTSGVFSYNEQFF. The CDR3, as DNA: TGTGCCAGCAGCCCTGGGACTAGCGGGGTCTTCTCCTACAATGAGCAGTTCTTC.

The chain joins TRBV3-1 to TRBJ2-7; 10 nucleotides match TRBD2. Germline-derived CDR1 and CDR2 are LGHDT and YNNKEL (reference sequence). Unmatched junction bases numbered 9, after V lost 0 bases and J lost 1 base. CDR3 length: 18 residues. CDR3 amino acids: CASSQESPTSGFSYEQYF. In DNA form, the CDR3 reads TGTGCCAGCAGCCAAGAATCCCCGACTAGCGGGTTTTCCTACGAGCAGTACTTC.